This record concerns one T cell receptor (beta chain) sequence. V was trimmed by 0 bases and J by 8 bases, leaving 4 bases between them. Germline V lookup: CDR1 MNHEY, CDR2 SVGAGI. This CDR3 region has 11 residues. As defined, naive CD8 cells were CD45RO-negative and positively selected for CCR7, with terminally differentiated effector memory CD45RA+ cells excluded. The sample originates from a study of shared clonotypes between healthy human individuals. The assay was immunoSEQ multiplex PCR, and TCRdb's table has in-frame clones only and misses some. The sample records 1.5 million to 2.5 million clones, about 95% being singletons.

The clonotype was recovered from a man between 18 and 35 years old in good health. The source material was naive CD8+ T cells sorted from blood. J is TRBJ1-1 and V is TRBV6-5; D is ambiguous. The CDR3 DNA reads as TGTGCCAGCAGTTACTCAGCAGAAGCTTTCTTT. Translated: CASSYSAEAFF.